The 20 T cell receptor beta chains below were found in one sample sequenced in a study of molecular identifiers for immune sequencing clone quantification. Via MiXCR, TCRdb re-called the PCR reads, giving one row per CDR3 protein. The sample has around 320,000 distinct CDR3 sequences; roughly 24% are singletons. The specimen sequenced was naive CD8+ T cells from blood, with Jurkat cell RNA spiked in. Stated subset: FACS-sorted CD8+CD4-CCR7+CD45RA+ naive T cells. These receptors all come from a human donor in good health. Some libraries in this study had Jurkat cell RNA spiked in.

The table lists this clonotype with a few counts. The chain combines TRBV4-1 with TRBJ2-7, with D possibly called TRBD1 or TRBD2 (6 bases each). This CDR3 is built from 14 residues. The V end was cut by 1 base, the J end by 7 bases, with 14 bases between. The germline gives CDR1 MGHRA, CDR2 YSYEKL. Written as DNA, the CDR3 is TGCGCCAGCAGCCAAGCGGAGGGGGTGGGGGAGCAGTACTTC. This translates into CASSQAEGVGEQYF.

This clonotype has just one count. This may be a read error, as it is one base from a much larger clone. This chain connects TRBV20-1 to TRBJ1-1; weak D call: TRBD1 (5 bases). The CDR3 has 14 residues. CDR1 DFQATT and CDR2 SNEGSKA come from the germline V gene (reference sequence). V lost 1 base and J lost 0, with 9 bases in between. CDR3 amino acids: CSARAGRLNTEAFF. The CDR3 nucleotides are TGCAGTGCTAGAGCAGGGAGACTGAACACTGAAGCTTTCTTT.

At least ten counts were recorded for this clonotype. The J gene is TRBJ2-7, the V gene TRBV4-1; D perhaps matches TRBD1 (6 bases). Germline V lookup: CDR1 MGHRA, CDR2 YSYEKL. The CDR3 runs to 14 residues. V lost 3 bases and J 5 bases, leaving 14 bases between the germline ends. The CDR3 region is CASSQGTSGDEQYF. For the CDR3, the DNA is TGCGCCAGCAGCCAGGGGACCTCAGGGGACGAGCAGTACTTC.

Remarks on this clonotype: A read error is possible here, since a much larger clone lies one base away. The chain recombines TRBV4-1 with TRBJ1-1; the match to TRBD1 covers 7 bases. CDR1 and CDR2 from the germline V gene are MGHRA and YSYEKL. The CDR3 loop spans 15 amino acids. The CDR3: CTSSPQRQGSPEAFF. The CDR3 nucleotides read TGCACCAGCAGCCCGCAGCGACAGGGCAGTCCTGAAGCTTTCTTT.

This clonotype was observed once. V and J are TRBV21-1 and TRBJ2-1; whether TRBD2, the table's D call, matches the DNA was not checked. TRBV21-1 is listed as a pseudogene. CDR3 size: 17 residues. The CDR3 reads CASSKARGAAPYNEQFF. The CDR3 nucleotides are TGTGCCAGCAGCAAAGCACGGGGAGCGGCCCCCTACAATGAGCAGTTCTTC.

A few counts support this clonotype. The chain links TRBV3-1 to TRBJ2-2; 9 bases agree with TRBD2. This CDR3 has 17 amino acids. CDR1 is LGHDT, CDR2 YNNKEL, per germline (reference sequence). V gave up 7 bases and J gave up 8 bases; unmatched junction bases: 17. The CDR3, as DNA: TGTGCCAGCAACATAATGACTAGCGGAGCCCACCAAGGGGAGCTGTTTTTT. Translation gives CASNIMTSGAHQGELFF.

The sample holds a few counts of this clonotype. The gene calls are TRBV28 and TRBJ2-1, with TRBD2 matching over 7 bases. With 5 bases clipped from V and 6 bases from J, the junction kept 10 bases outside the gene matches. In germline, CDR1 is MDHEN, CDR2 SYDVKM. This CDR3 contains 15 residues. CDR3 in amino acids: CASSTPAGKGNEQFF. DNA of the CDR3: TGTGCCAGCAGTACCCCAGCGGGGAAGGGCAATGAGCAGTTCTTC.

This clonotype was observed at least ten times. The rearrangement uses TRBV6-2 or TRBV6-3 and TRBJ1-5; D is undetermined. Germline CDR1 MNHEY, CDR2 SVGEGT. The CDR3 runs 16 residues. With 5 bases removed from V and 4 bases from J, the gap between germline ends came to 18 bases. The CDR3 sequence is CASSPLELAANQPQHF. The CDR3 DNA reads as TGTGCCAGCAGTCCTCTTGAGTTGGCAGCTAATCAGCCCCAGCATTTT.

This clonotype was detected a few times. The CDR3: CASSVDGLTKQYF. CDR3 nucleotide sequence: TGTGCCAGCAGTGTGGACGGGCTTACGAAGCAGTACTTC. V and J are TRBV25-1 and TRBJ2-7, with D unclear. V was trimmed by 4 bases and J by 8 bases, leaving 15 bases between them. The CDR3 runs 13 residues. Looked up from germline, CDR1 is MGHDK and CDR2 is SYGVNS.

This clonotype was detected ten times or more. The chain links TRBV12-3 or TRBV12-4 to TRBJ1-3, with D maybe TRBD1 (5 bases). CDR3 length: 14 residues. The germline V and J ends were trimmed by 6 bases and 0 bases, with 9 bases remaining between them. CDR3 sequence reads: CASSRTSSGNTIYF. In DNA, the CDR3 is TGTGCCAGCAGCCGGACAAGCTCTGGAAACACCATATATTTT.

The V and J genes are TRBV5-1 and TRBJ2-3; D is undetermined. V was trimmed by 2 bases and J by 4 bases, leaving 5 bases between them. From germline, CDR1 is SGHRS and CDR2 YFSETQ. This CDR3 contains 12 residues. The CDR3 DNA reads TGCGCCAGCAGCTTATATTCAGATACGCAGTATTTT. Protein sequence: CASSLYSDTQYF. Based on the CDR3 plus reference TRBV5-1 and TRBJ2-3, the full variable domain is KAGVTQTPRYLIKTRGQQVTLSCSPISGHRSVSWYQQTPGQGLQFLFEYFSETQRNKGNFPGRFSGRQFSNSRSEMNVSTLELGDSALYLCASSLYSDTQYFGPGTRLTVL.

The V and J genes are TRBV4-3 and TRBJ2-3, with 12 bases fitting TRBD2. The CDR3 consists of 19 residues. Trimming removed 0 bases from V and 1 base from J; junction bases left unmatched: 8. Germline CDR1 LGHNA, CDR2 YSLEER. CDR3: CASSQELAGGPMRTDTQYF. CDR3 DNA sequence: TGCGCCAGCAGCCAAGAACTAGCGGGGGGCCCCATGCGCACAGATACGCAGTATTTT.

Of note for this clonotype: This may be a read error: a much more frequent sequence differs by one nucleotide. The rearrangement links TRBV6-5 to TRBJ2-3; D gene ambiguous. Germline V gene sequence: CDR1 MNHEY, CDR2 SVGAGI. This CDR3 has 14 residues. The CDR3 loop reads CAGSSRAAVDTQYF. The CDR3 region has the DNA TGTGCCGGCAGTTCAAGGGCGGCCGTGGATACGCAGTATTTT.

This clonotype was seen ten or more times. This chain joins TRBV27 and TRBJ1-5; D is uncertain. Germline CDR1 MNHEY, CDR2 SMNVEV (reference sequence). CDR3 size: 13 residues. The ends were cut back, 3 bases at V and 7 bases at J, with 10 bases in the middle. The CDR3 coding sequence is TGTGCCAGCAGTTTGTTGGGTAACCAGCCCCAGCATTTT. Its translation: CASSLLGNQPQHF.

This clonotype has just a few counts. Here the CDR3 DNA reads TGTGCCAGCGAGTTGGGAAACAATGAGCAGTTCTTC. Translation: CASELGNNEQFF. V is TRBV11-2 and J is TRBJ2-1; D uncertain. CDR1 is SGHAT, CDR2 FQNNGV, per germline. The CDR3 totals 12 residues. V was trimmed by 8 bases and J by 5 bases, leaving 10 bases between them.

About this clonotype: A much larger clone differs from this one at a single base, so this may be a read error. The gene calls are TRBV4-3 and TRBJ2-1, with TRBD1 as a possible D gene (5 bases). The CDR3 loop spans 17 amino acids. Germline V gene lookup returns CDR1 LGHNA and CDR2 YSLEER. Deletions cut 0 bases from V and 12 bases from J, with 24 bases between. The DNA for the CDR3 is TGCGCCAGCAGCCAAGAGCGGTTATGGGCAGGGATACATGCGCAGTTCTTC. The encoded protein is CASSQERLWAGIHAQFF.

This clonotype was detected only a few times. V gene TRBV7-2 combines with J gene TRBJ2-5, with 10 bases identical to TRBD2. Looked up from germline, CDR1 is SGHTA and CDR2 is FQGNSA. Losses at the gene ends were 6 bases for V and 4 bases for J; bases not matched to a gene: 17. CDR3 length: 18 amino acids. The CDR3 nucleotides read TGTGCCAGCAGACCCGACAGGGGTGCTAGCGGGGGACGAGAGACCCAGTACTTC. Its translation: CASRPDRGASGGRETQYF.

The V and J genes are TRBV20-1 and TRBJ2-7, with unresolved D. The germline CDR1 and CDR2 sequences are DFQATT and SNEGSKA (reference sequence). The CDR3 has 13 residues. The ends were cut back, 2 bases at V and 2 bases at J, with 10 bases in the middle. This CDR3 is CSARMLDTYEQYF. DNA for the CDR3: TGCAGTGCTAGAATGCTAGATACCTACGAGCAGTACTTC.

To note about this clonotype: This clone may be a read error of a much larger clone one base away. The genes are TRBV6-1 and TRBJ2-3, with D unclear. In germline, CDR1 is MNHNS, CDR2 SASEGT. This CDR3 is 13 amino acids long. Trimming took 11 bases from V and 2 from J, leaving 14 bases between them. The CDR3 coding sequence is TGTGCCCACAAAATGGAGAACACAGATACGCAGTATTTT. Translation gives CAHKMENTDTQYF.

The V gene is TRBV7-9, the J gene TRBJ2-3, with TRBD1 identical over 8 bases. This CDR3 contains 15 residues. Germline CDR1 SEHNR, CDR2 FQNEAQ (reference sequence). Unmatched junction bases numbered 6, after V lost 7 bases and J lost 0 bases. CDR3 sequence reads: CASTPDRVSTDTQYF. The CDR3 DNA is TGTGCCAGCACTCCGGACAGGGTGAGCACAGATACGCAGTATTTT.